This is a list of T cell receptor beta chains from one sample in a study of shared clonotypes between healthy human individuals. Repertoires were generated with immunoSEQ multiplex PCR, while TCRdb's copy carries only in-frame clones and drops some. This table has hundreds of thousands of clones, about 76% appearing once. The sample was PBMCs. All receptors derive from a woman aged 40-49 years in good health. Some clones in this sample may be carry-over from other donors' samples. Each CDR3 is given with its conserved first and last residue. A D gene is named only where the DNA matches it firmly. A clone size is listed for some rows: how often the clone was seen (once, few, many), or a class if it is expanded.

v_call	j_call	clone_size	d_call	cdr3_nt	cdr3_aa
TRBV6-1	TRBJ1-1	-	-	TGTGCCAGCAGTCCCCCCCCCAACACTGAAGCTTTCTTT	CASSPPPNTEAFF
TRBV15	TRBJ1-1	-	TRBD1	TGTGCCACCAGCAGAGATTCACAGGGGAGTGGGGGCGAAGCTTTCTTT	CATSRDSQGSGGEAFF
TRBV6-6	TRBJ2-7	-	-	TGTGCCAGCAGTTACGGGGCGGGCTACGAGCAGTACTTC	CASSYGAGYEQYF
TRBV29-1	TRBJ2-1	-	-	TGCAGCGTTGCTCCGGGAGTCGCCGATGAGCAGTTCTTC	CSVAPGVADEQFF
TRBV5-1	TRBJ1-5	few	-	TGCGCCAGCAGCTTTAGCAATCAGCCCCAGCATTTT	CASSFSNQPQHF
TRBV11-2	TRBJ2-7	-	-	TGTGCCAGCAGCCAAGTTCGGGGGCGTAGCTACGAGCAGTACTTC	CASSQVRGRSYEQYF
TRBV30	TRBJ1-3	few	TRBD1	TGTGCCTGGACAGGGGGGAACAAGGGAAACACCATATATTTT	CAWTGGNKGNTIYF
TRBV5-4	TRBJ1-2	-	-	TGTGCCAGCAGCTTGGGGACACTGGGTGCGGGCTACACCTTC	CASSLGTLGAGYTF
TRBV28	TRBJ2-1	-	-	TGTGCCAGCAGTTTACCCGGATATGAGCAGTTCTTC	CASSLPGYEQFF
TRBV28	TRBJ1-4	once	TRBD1	TGTGCCAGCAGCTCCTCGAGTACAGGGGGTGGCCCTCATGAAAAACTGTTTTTT	CASSSSSTGGGPHEKLFF
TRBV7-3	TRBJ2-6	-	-	TGTGCCAGCAGCTTAACGTATGGGCAGGGATTCTCTGGGGCCAACGTCCTGACTTTC	CASSLTYGQGFSGANVLTF
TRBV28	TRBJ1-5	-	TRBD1	TGTGCCAGCAGTGCCTTAGGGACAGCTAGCAATCAGCCCCAGCATTTT	CASSALGTASNQPQHF
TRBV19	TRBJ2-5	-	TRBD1	TGTGCCAGTAGATCCGGTGGATGGGACAGGGGGAAAGAGACCCAGTACTTC	CASRSGGWDRGKETQYF
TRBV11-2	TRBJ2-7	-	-	TGTGCCAGCAGCTCGGGGGTCGAGCAGTACTTC	CASSSGVEQYF
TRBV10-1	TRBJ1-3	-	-	TGCGCCAGCAGTGAGTCACCGGAGTTTACCGGAAACACCATATATTTT	CASSESPEFTGNTIYF
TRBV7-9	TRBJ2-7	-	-	TGTGCCAGCAGCACGGCAAGTAACGAGCAGTACTTC	CASSTASNEQYF
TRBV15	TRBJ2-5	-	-	TGTGCCACCAGCAGAGGGGGCGGAGGGGGGACCCAGTACTTC	CATSRGGGGGTQYF
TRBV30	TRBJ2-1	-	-	TGTGCCTGGAGTGTAACCAGCGGAACCTACAATGAGCAGTTCTTC	CAWSVTSGTYNEQFF
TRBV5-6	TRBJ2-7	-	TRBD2	TGTGCCAGCACCCTATTAGCGGGGAGCTACGAGCAGTACTTC	CASTLLAGSYEQYF
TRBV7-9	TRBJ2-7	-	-	TGTGCCAGCAGCCCGCATCCTACGGGGGACTACGAGCAGTACTTC	CASSPHPTGDYEQYF
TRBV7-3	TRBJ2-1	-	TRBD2	TGTGCCAGCAGCTTACGCCCCGTGATAGCGGGATACAATGAGCAGTTCTTC	CASSLRPVIAGYNEQFF
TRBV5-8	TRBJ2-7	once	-	TGTGCCAGCAGCTTGGCCGGGGGTCGCGAGCAGTACTTC	CASSLAGGREQYF
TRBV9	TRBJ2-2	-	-	TGTGCCAGCAGTGTCGGGGGGCCGTTCACCGGGGAGCTGTTTTTT	CASSVGGPFTGELFF
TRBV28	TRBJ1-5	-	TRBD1	TGTGCCAGCAGCCAGGGGGGTCAGCCCCAGCATTTT	CASSQGGQPQHF
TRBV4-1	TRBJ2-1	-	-	TGCGCCAGCAGCCAAGATCCCCTCGGTATGAGCCACTCCTACAATGAGCAGTTCTTC	CASSQDPLGMSHSYNEQFF
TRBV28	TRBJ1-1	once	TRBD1	TGTGCCAGCAGTTTACCCCCGGGACAGGGGACTTTCTTT	CASSLPPGQGTFF
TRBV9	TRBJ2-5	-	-	TGTGCCAGCAGCGTAGCTGAGGGGAGTAATGGACTTCAAGAGACCCAGTACTTC	CASSVAEGSNGLQETQYF
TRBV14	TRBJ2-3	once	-	TGTGCCAGCAGCCGACCTCTAGAGCGAGGGGCAGATACGCAGTATTTT	CASSRPLERGADTQYF
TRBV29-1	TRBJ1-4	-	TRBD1	TGCAGCGTTGTGGACAGGGGTGACGCAACTAATGAAAAACTGTTTTTT	CSVVDRGDATNEKLFF
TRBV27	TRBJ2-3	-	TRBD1	TGTGCCAGCAGTTACAGGGGAACAGATACGCAGTATTTT	CASSYRGTDTQYF
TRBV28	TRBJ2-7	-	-	TGTGCCAGCAGTTTGAGACTAGGGGGCTACGAGCAGTACTTC	CASSLRLGGYEQYF
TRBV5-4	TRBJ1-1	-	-	TGTGCCAGCAGCTTGGACGGCACTGAAGCTTTCTTT	CASSLDGTEAFF
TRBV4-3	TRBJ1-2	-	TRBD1	TGCGCCAGCAGCCAGGAATTGACAGGGGTGAGGGGCTACACCTTC	CASSQELTGVRGYTF
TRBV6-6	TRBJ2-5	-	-	TGTGCCAGCAGTGGTCTAAGGACTGGCCAAGAGACCCAGTACTTC	CASSGLRTGQETQYF